What follows describes a single T cell receptor beta chain. The repertoire was sequenced with immunoSEQ multiplex PCR; TCRdb's copy has only in-frame clones and lacks some. The sample holds 200,000 to 250,000 clones; roughly 80% are singletons and the top ten take about 3.2%. This sample is part of a study of blood T cell repertoires in COVID-19. The CDR3 has 14 residues. Germline-derived CDR1 and CDR2 are GTSNPN and SVGIG (reference sequence). The receptor's source is a young woman with acute or convalescent COVID-19. The chain carries TRBV30 and TRBJ1-6; 8 bases are a match to TRBD1. The sample comprised peripheral blood. CDR3 coding DNA: TGTGCAGGAGAGGGTACAGGGGGGAATTCACCCCTCCACTTT. Its translation is CAGEGTGGNSPLHF.